A single sample is the source of the 9 T cell receptor beta chains below, sequenced in a study of memory CD4+ T cells and cytomegalovirus serostatus. Profiled with immunoSEQ multiplex PCR; TCRdb holds only in-frame clones, not every one. Here the sample spans tens of thousands of clones, roughly four fifths being singletons. Single viable CD3+CD4+CD8-CD45RO+ cells were sorted as the memory CD4+ T cells. Sequenced sample: memory CD4+ T cells from blood. These receptors all come from an adult in good health and CMV-seronegative.

The V gene is TRBV5-6, the J gene TRBJ2-7; 14 bases line up with TRBD2. With V trimmed by 2 bases and J by 5 bases, 6 bases remained unmatched. This CDR3 has 16 amino acids. Looked up from germline, CDR1 is SGHDT and CDR2 is YYEEEE. The CDR3 sequence: CASSFLTSGGADEQYF. CDR3 sequence (DNA): TGTGCCAGCAGCTTTTTGACTAGCGGGGGGGCGGACGAGCAGTACTTC. The full variable domain, completed using reference TRBV5-6 and TRBJ2-7, is DAGVTQSPTHLIKTRGQQVTLRCSPKSGHDTVSWYQQALGQGPQFIFQYYEEEERQRGNFPDRFSGHQFPNYSSELNVNALLLGDSALYLCASSFLTSGGADEQYFGPGTRLTVT.

V is TRBV19 and J is TRBJ2-4; perhaps TRBD2 as D (5 bases). This CDR3 comprises 15 residues. V shed 10 bases and J shed 0 bases, with 16 bases lying between them. The V gene's germline CDR1 is LNHDA and CDR2 SQIVND (reference sequence). For the CDR3, the DNA is TGTGCCACGAAACTAGTTCATCTAGCCAAAAACATTCAGTACTTC. Translating gives CATKLVHLAKNIQYF.

This clone has more than one count but fewer than ten. The V gene is TRBV7-2, the J gene TRBJ2-3; TRBD2 matches at 8 bases. The V and J ends lost 5 bases and 4 bases, in that order; junction bases with no gene match: 20. The CDR3 is 19 residues long. Germline CDR1 reads SGHTA; CDR2 reads FQGNSA. CDR3 loop: CASSPPGAGGARFADTQYF. As DNA, the CDR3 is TGTGCCAGCAGCCCCCCGGGGGCGGGGGGAGCTCGCTTCGCAGATACGCAGTATTTT.

This chain joins TRBV29-1 and TRBJ1-1, with D hard to call. Trimming pared 4 bases from V and 3 bases from J, leaving 6 bases between. Looked up from germline, CDR1 is SQVTM and CDR2 is ANQGSEA. The CDR3 length is 11 residues. CDR3 sequence (DNA): TGCAGCGTTGGACGCTACACTGAAGCTTTCTTT. It codes for CSVGRYTEAFF.

The V call is TRBV11-1, the J call TRBJ1-1, with D maybe TRBD1 (6 bases). V gave up 6 bases and J gave up 3 bases, with 11 bases separating them. CDR1 and CDR2 from the germline V gene are SGHAT and FQDESV (reference sequence). CDR3 length: 13 residues. CDR3 nucleotides: TGTGCCAGCAGTCCGAACAGGGACACTGAAGCTTTCTTT. Translated, it gives CASSPNRDTEAFF. Using reference TRBV11-1 and TRBJ1-1 for the parts outside the CDR3, the full variable domain is EAEVAQSPRYKITEKSQAVAFWCDPISGHATLYWYRQILGQGPELLVQFQDESVVDDSQLPKDRFSAERLKGVDSTLKIQPAELGDSAMYLCASSPNRDTEAFFGQGTRLTVV.

The chain joins TRBV7-2 to TRBJ2-3; D might be TRBD1 or TRBD2, each matching 5 bases. Germline loops: CDR1 SGHTA, CDR2 FQGNSA. V shed 5 bases and J shed 2 bases, with 14 bases lying between them. The CDR3 has 15 residues. CDR3 in amino acids: CASSPQLGTTDTQYF. The CDR3 bases are TGTGCCAGCAGCCCCCAATTGGGGACCACAGATACGCAGTATTTT.

The gene calls are TRBV6-6 and TRBJ2-3; possibly TRBD1 or TRBD2 for D (6 bases each). The CDR3 runs to 16 residues. V was shortened by 7 bases and J by 3 bases, with 20 bases between the two germline ends. Per the germline V gene, CDR1 is MNHNY and CDR2 is SVGAGI (reference sequence). CDR3 sequence (DNA): TGTGCCAGCAAAAACGGTGGGGGGCCTGGTACAGATACGCAGTATTTT. This translates into CASKNGGGPGTDTQYF.

The V and J genes are TRBV19 and TRBJ2-3, with TRBD2 matching 9 bases. The CDR3 consists of 22 residues. V gave up 4 bases and J gave up 2 bases; unmatched junction bases: 25. Germline V gene lookup returns CDR1 LNHDA and CDR2 SQIVND (reference sequence). CDR3 nucleotide sequence: TGTGCCAGTAGTAGCGACAGGCGGAGGGTTTTTGAGCGGGGGGAATACACAGATACGCAGTATTTT. Encoded protein: CASSSDRRRVFERGEYTDTQYF.

J is TRBJ2-7 and V is TRBV30, with TRBD1 as a possible D gene (6 bases). V was clipped by 5 bases and J by 5 bases, with 13 bases between them. Germline values: CDR1 GTSNPN, CDR2 SVGIG (reference sequence). The CDR3 is 12 amino acids. CDR3 loop: CAWGLTGNEQYF. CDR3 coding DNA: TGTGCCTGGGGATTGACAGGCAACGAGCAGTACTTC.